One sample yielded the 28 T cell receptor beta chains listed below, sequenced in a study of vaccination and CD4 T cells after COVID-19. The time point: late sampling 161 to 241 days after vaccination in three convalescent patients. Noted treatment: roughly ten-day PBMC culture with coronavirus spike peptide pools or control peptides (ViraFEST assay). Their specific antigens are unknown. With the Oncomine TCR Beta short-read assay, DNA from cultured CD4+ T cells was sequenced. From the PCR reads, TCRdb called clonotypes with MiXCR, one entry per CDR3 protein. The sample holds around 25,000 distinct CDR3 sequences, approximately 28% seen once. Here the sequenced sample was CD4+ T cells from blood, cultured in vitro, taken about 7 months after SARS-CoV-2 vaccination. These receptor sequences come from a human donor who had recovered from COVID-19.

The V call is TRBV10-3, the J call TRBJ1-1; D gene ambiguous. Germline V gives CDR1 ENHRY, CDR2 SYGVKD. CDR3 length equals 13 residues. V lost 8 bases, J lost 0 bases, and 10 bases lay in between. The CDR3 spells CAIRREMNTEAFF. CDR3 nucleotides: TGTGCCATCCGTCGGGAAATGAACACTGAAGCTTTCTTT.

The V call is TRBV2, the J call TRBJ2-1, with 7 bases identical to TRBD2. CDR1 and CDR2 from the germline V gene are SNHLY and FYNNEI. J was trimmed by 9 bases and V by 5 bases; bases with no gene match: 7. The CDR3 extends over 13 amino acids. CDR3 residues: CASSTTLAAEQFF. As DNA, the CDR3 is TGTGCCAGCAGTACCACCCTAGCGGCTGAGCAGTTCTTC.

This clonotype was observed a few times. CDR3 sequence (DNA): TGTGCCAGCAGTTACAGGACAGGCCCCGTCAATGAGCAGTTCTTC. Translating it yields CASSYRTGPVNEQFF. The V gene is TRBV7-9, the J gene TRBJ2-1; 7 nucleotides match TRBD1. The germline V gene encodes CDR1 SEHNR and CDR2 FQNEAQ (reference sequence). With V trimmed by 6 bases and J by 6 bases, 11 bases remained unmatched. CDR3 size: 15 residues.

The V call is TRBV7-3, the J call TRBJ2-3, with a weak D call TRBD2 (5 bases). V was cut by 4 bases and J by 1 base, with 12 bases left in between. This CDR3 is built from 15 residues. Germline V CDR1 and CDR2: SGHTA, FQGTGA. The chain's CDR3 is CASSSREGRTDTQYF. CDR3 bases: TGTGCCAGCAGCTCCCGTGAGGGCCGCACAGATACGCAGTATTTT.

This chain connects TRBV11-3 to TRBJ2-1; 15 nucleotides agree with TRBD2. Trimming took 5 bases from V and 8 from J; bases not matched to a gene: 4. The germline V gene has CDR1 SGHNT and CDR2 YENEEA. This CDR3 contains 15 residues. The CDR3 reads CASSQGLAGGDEQFF. CDR3 in DNA: TGTGCCAGCAGCCAAGGACTAGCGGGAGGGGATGAGCAGTTCTTC.

This clonotype turned up a few times. V gene TRBV27 combines with J gene TRBJ2-1; 13 bases align to TRBD2. There are 15 residues in the CDR3. Germline trimming cut 5 bases from V and 9 bases from J; bases unmatched to any gene: 7. The germline CDR1 and CDR2 sequences are MNHEY and SMNVEV (reference sequence). The CDR3 is CASSVTSGRLVEQFF. CDR3 DNA sequence: TGTGCCAGCAGTGTGACTAGCGGGAGGTTGGTTGAGCAGTTCTTC.

The J gene is TRBJ2-7, the V gene TRBV6-4; the D gene is possibly TRBD2 (6 bases). Germline assignment: CDR1 MRHNA and CDR2 SNTAGT. The CDR3 consists of 16 residues. Deletions cut 5 bases from V and 1 base from J, with 18 bases between. The CDR3: CASSRRRGGDSYEQYF. The CDR3, as DNA: TGTGCCAGCAGTCGTCGAAGGGGAGGCGATTCCTACGAGCAGTACTTC.

The rearrangement joins TRBV7-8 to TRBJ2-1; D may be TRBD1 (6 bases). CDR3 length: 13 residues. Trimming left V 1 base short and J 6 bases short, with 7 bases between. Looked up from germline, CDR1 is SGHVS and CDR2 is FQNEAQ. CDR3: CASSLGQVNEQFF. The CDR3 DNA sequence: TGTGCCAGCAGCTTAGGACAGGTCAATGAGCAGTTCTTC.

The CDR3 here is CASQWRGGPYEQYF. CDR3 in DNA: TGCGCCAGCCAGTGGAGGGGAGGGCCCTACGAGCAGTACTTC. The chain links TRBV4-1 to TRBJ2-7; 7 bases match TRBD2. Germline V gives CDR1 MGHRA, CDR2 YSYEKL. V was pared by 8 bases and J by 2 bases, with 9 bases of the junction left unmatched. This CDR3 contains 14 residues.

The chain has TRBV29-1 and TRBJ2-7, with TRBD2 matching 7 bases. Per germline, CDR1 SQVTM and CDR2 ANQGSEA. V gave up 6 bases and J gave up 2 bases; unmatched junction bases: 7. The CDR3 totals 13 residues. CDR3 nucleotide sequence: TGCAGCGTCGGGACCGGGACTACCTACGAGCAGTACTTC. It encodes CSVGTGTTYEQYF.

The sample holds a few counts of this clonotype. The genes are TRBV20-1 and TRBJ2-2; TRBD2 agrees at 10 bases. The J segment lost 6 bases and the V segment lost 6 bases, leaving 7 bases of the junction unmatched. The CDR3 has 14 residues. Germline assignment: CDR1 DFQATT and CDR2 SNEGSKA (reference sequence). The CDR3 DNA follows: TGCAGTGCAAGATCTAGCGGGAGTGCCGGGGAGCTGTTTTTT. Residues: CSARSSGSAGELFF.

The chain is built from TRBV20-1 and TRBJ2-1, with D unclear. Germline V CDR1 and CDR2: DFQATT, SNEGSKA (reference sequence). The CDR3 consists of 13 residues. Trimming removed 2 bases from V and 0 bases from J, with 5 bases in between. In DNA, the CDR3 is TGCAGTGCTAGAACGGACTCCTACAATGAGCAGTTCTTC. Translation: CSARTDSYNEQFF.

This clonotype came up a few times. The chain joins TRBV7-2 to TRBJ2-5, with a weak D call TRBD2 (6 bases). This CDR3 has 17 residues. From germline, CDR1 is SGHTA and CDR2 FQGNSA. The germline V and J ends were trimmed by 0 bases and 2 bases, with 16 bases remaining between them. The DNA of the CDR3 is TGTGCCAGCAGCTTAGCACCGCGGGGCACAGTACAAGAGACCCAGTACTTC. This gives the protein CASSLAPRGTVQETQYF.

The rearrangement uses TRBV24-1 and TRBJ1-2; tentatively, D is TRBD1 (6 bases). V was shortened by 4 bases and J by 2 bases, with 7 bases between the two germline ends. Germline-derived CDR1 and CDR2 are KGHDR and SFDVKD. The CDR3 consists of 13 residues. CDR3 sequence reads: CATSEGGNYGYTF. In DNA form, the CDR3 reads TGTGCCACCAGTGAGGGGGGCAACTATGGCTACACCTTC.

The V and J genes are TRBV29-1 and TRBJ1-1; D may be TRBD1 (5 bases). Germline CDR1 reads SQVTM; CDR2 reads ANQGSEA. With 4 bases removed from V and 1 base from J, the gap between germline ends came to 10 bases. This CDR3 is 13 amino acids long. CDR3 coding DNA: TGCAGCGTTGTTCAGGGCCCGAACACTGAAGCTTTCTTT. Translated, it gives CSVVQGPNTEAFF.

Details on this clonotype: It may be a read error: a sequence one base away is much more abundant. The V call is TRBV20-1, the J call TRBJ2-5, with unresolved D. There are 13 residues in the CDR3. The germline CDR1 and CDR2 sequences are DFQATT and SNEGSKA (reference sequence). The DNA for the CDR3 is TGCAATGCTAGAGACGACAACCAAGAGACCCAGTACTTC. This codes for CNARDDNQETQYF.

V is TRBV20-1 and J is TRBJ2-7; possible D gene TRBD2, 6 bases. With 6 bases removed from V and 0 bases from J, the gap between germline ends came to 15 bases. Germline V gene data show CDR1 as DFQATT and CDR2 as SNEGSKA (reference sequence). CDR3 length: 14 residues. The CDR3 sequence: CSATLSGSSYEQYF. DNA of the CDR3: TGCAGTGCCACCTTATCCGGGAGCTCCTACGAGCAGTACTTC.

This clonotype was picked up a small number of times. The V gene is TRBV29-1, the J gene TRBJ1-1, with unresolved D. V lost 4 bases and J 1 base, leaving 10 bases between the germline ends. The germline gives CDR1 SQVTM, CDR2 ANQGSEA. The CDR3 totals 13 residues. The CDR3 protein is CSVGNPKNTEAFF. Written as DNA, the CDR3 is TGCAGCGTTGGAAACCCGAAGAACACTGAAGCTTTCTTT. Together with reference TRBV29-1 and TRBJ1-1, the CDR3 gives the full variable domain: SAVISQKPSRDICQRGTSLTIQCQVDSQVTMMFWYRQQPGQSLTLIATANQGSEATYESGFVIDKFPISRPNLTFSTLTVSNMSPEDSSIYLCSVGNPKNTEAFFGQGTRLTVV.

This clonotype was detected only a few times. The chain combines TRBV7-8 with TRBJ1-1, with 9 bases that match TRBD1. J lost 5 bases, V lost 5 bases, and 9 bases had no gene match. This CDR3 has 15 residues. Germline assignment: CDR1 SGHVS and CDR2 FQNEAQ. The CDR3 DNA reads as TGTGCCAGCAGCGGGTGGACAGGGGATCTGACTGAAGCTTTCTTT. Its protein is CASSGWTGDLTEAFF.

This clonotype came up a few times. The genes are TRBV24-1 and TRBJ2-3; 8 bases line up with TRBD1. Trimming at V came to 6 bases and at J to 1 base, leaving 2 bases not matched to a gene. The germline CDR1 and CDR2 sequences are KGHDR and SFDVKD. This CDR3 contains 14 residues. In DNA, the CDR3 is TGTGCCACCAGTAACAGGGGGGGCACAGATACGCAGTATTTT. Amino acids: CATSNRGGTDTQYF.

CDR3 protein: CAISDWEHEQYF. As DNA, the CDR3 is TGTGCCATCAGTGACTGGGAACACGAGCAGTACTTC. V usage is TRBV10-3 and J usage is TRBJ2-7; no firm D call. Germline V lookup: CDR1 ENHRY, CDR2 SYGVKD. The CDR3 totals 12 residues. The V and J ends lost 3 bases and 5 bases respectively, with 8 bases between them.

This clonotype was observed a handful of times. J is TRBJ2-1 and V is TRBV20-1; weak D call: TRBD2 (6 bases). V lost 0 bases and J lost 13, with 13 bases in between. CDR1 is DFQATT and CDR2 is SNEGSKA in the germline V gene (reference sequence). The CDR3 covers 12 residues. CDR3 amino acids: CSARDSGLPQFF. The CDR3 DNA sequence: TGCAGTGCTAGAGATTCTGGACTACCACAGTTCTTC.

The chain recombines TRBV6-5 with TRBJ2-1, with 9 positions matching TRBD1. Germline trimming cut 4 bases from V and 6 bases from J; bases unmatched to any gene: 7. From germline, CDR1 is MNHEY and CDR2 SVGAGI. The length of the CDR3 is 15 residues. This CDR3 is CASSSRDRVANEQFF. Here the CDR3 DNA reads TGTGCCAGCAGTTCCCGGGACAGGGTGGCCAATGAGCAGTTCTTC.

This rearrangement joins TRBV29-1 to TRBJ2-1; 12 nucleotides align to TRBD2. The junction had 11 bases not matched to a gene; V was cut back by 4 bases and J by 13 bases. This CDR3 has 14 residues. Germline values: CDR1 SQVTM, CDR2 ANQGSEA. The CDR3: CSVAGLAGGRGQFF. CDR3 nucleotides: TGCAGCGTTGCGGGGCTAGCGGGAGGGCGGGGACAGTTCTTC.

The rearrangement links TRBV28 to TRBJ2-7, with 10 bases identical to TRBD2. The germline V gene encodes CDR1 MDHEN and CDR2 SYDVKM. The CDR3 is 14 amino acids. With V trimmed by 6 bases and J by 2 bases, 4 bases remained unmatched. The CDR3, as DNA: TGTGCCAGCAGAGCTAGCGGGAGACCCTACGAGCAGTACTTC. Amino acid sequence: CASRASGRPYEQYF.

This clonotype was counted between two and nine times. The rearrangement links TRBV7-9 to TRBJ1-1; possible D gene TRBD1, 6 bases. The CDR3 is 14 amino acids. Germline lookup yields CDR1 SEHNR and CDR2 FQNEAQ (reference sequence). Deletions cut 6 bases from V and 5 bases from J, with 16 bases between. As DNA, the CDR3 is TGTGCCAGCAGAGGACAGACCCCGATAACTGAAGCTTTCTTT. Translating gives CASRGQTPITEAFF.

The chain combines TRBV20-1 with TRBJ1-1; 7 nucleotides match TRBD1. With V trimmed by 3 bases and J by 5 bases, 9 bases remained unmatched. CDR3 size: 14 residues. In germline, CDR1 is DFQATT, CDR2 SNEGSKA (reference sequence). DNA of the CDR3: TGCAGTGCTAGCTTGTATGACAGGGTTACTGAAGCTTTCTTT. Translation: CSASLYDRVTEAFF.

DNA of the CDR3: TGCAGTGCCCCTATAGCGGGACTGTATACAGATACGCAGTATTTT. This encodes CSAPIAGLYTDTQYF. The chain recombines TRBV20-1 with TRBJ2-3; TRBD2 agrees at 8 bases. The CDR3 runs to 15 residues. The trim removed 6 bases at V and 3 bases at J, leaving 11 bases unmatched. From germline, CDR1 is DFQATT and CDR2 SNEGSKA (reference sequence).